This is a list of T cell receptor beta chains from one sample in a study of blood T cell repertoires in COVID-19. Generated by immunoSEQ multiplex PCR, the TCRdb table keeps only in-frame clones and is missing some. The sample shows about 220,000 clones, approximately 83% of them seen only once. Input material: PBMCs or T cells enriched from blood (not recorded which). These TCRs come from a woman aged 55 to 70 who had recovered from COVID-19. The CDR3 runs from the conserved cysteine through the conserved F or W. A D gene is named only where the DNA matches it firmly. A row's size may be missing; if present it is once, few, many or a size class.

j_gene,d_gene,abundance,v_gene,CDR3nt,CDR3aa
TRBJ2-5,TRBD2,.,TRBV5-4,TGTGCCAGCAGCCCTACCGGCGGTAGCGGGGCGGAAGAGACCCAGTACTTC,CASSPTGGSGAEETQYF
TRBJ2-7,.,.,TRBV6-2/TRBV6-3,TGTGCCAGCAGTTACGCGGGGATTGCCTACGAGCAGTACTTC,CASSYAGIAYEQYF
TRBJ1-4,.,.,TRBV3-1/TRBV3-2,TGTGCCAGCAGCCAACAGGGGCCCTATGAAAAACTGTTTTTT,CASSQQGPYEKLFF
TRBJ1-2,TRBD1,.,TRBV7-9,TGTGCCAGCAGCTTAATTCCGGGACAGGGTATCCGCTTC,CASSLIPGQGIRF
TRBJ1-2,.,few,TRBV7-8,TGTGCCAGCAGCTTAGAGGGTGACGGGAGCTATGGCTACACCTTC,CASSLEGDGSYGYTF
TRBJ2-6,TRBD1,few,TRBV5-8,TGTGCCAGCAGCACGGGACAGCCCTCTGGGGCCAACGTCCTGACTTTC,CASSTGQPSGANVLTF
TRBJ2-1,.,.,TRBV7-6,TGTGCCAGCAGCATCGTTCAGGGCAGTAATGAGCAGTTCTTC,CASSIVQGSNEQFF
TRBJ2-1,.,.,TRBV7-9,TGTGCCAGCAGCTTAGGGGGGCAGGACAATGAGCAGTTCTTC,CASSLGGQDNEQFF
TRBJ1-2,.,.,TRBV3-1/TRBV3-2,TGTGCCAGCAGCCAAGAGGAGGGAAACTATGGCTACACCTTC,CASSQEEGNYGYTF
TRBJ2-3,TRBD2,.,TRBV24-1,TGTGCCACCAGTGATGGCAGCGGGGGGGGGCCAGATACGCAGTATTTT,CATSDGSGGGPDTQYF
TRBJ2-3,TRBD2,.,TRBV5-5,TGTGCCAGCAGCTTGGACCTAGCGGGGGGGTTTGATACGCAGTATTTT,CASSLDLAGGFDTQYF
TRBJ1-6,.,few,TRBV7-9,TGTGCCAGCAGCTTAGAGGCAGGGGCTCAATCACCCCTCCACTTT,CASSLEAGAQSPLHF
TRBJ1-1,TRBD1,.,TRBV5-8,TGTGCCAGCAGCCTCAACAGGGGGTACACTGAAGCTTTCTTT,CASSLNRGYTEAFF
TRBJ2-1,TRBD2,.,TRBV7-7,TGTGCCAGCAGCTTGGGGACTAGCGCCTCCAATGAGCAGTTCTTC,CASSLGTSASNEQFF
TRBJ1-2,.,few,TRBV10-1,TGCGCCAGCAGTGAGTTGTCGGGGGATGGCTACACCTTC,CASSELSGDGYTF
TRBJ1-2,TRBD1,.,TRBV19,TGTGCCAGTACCACCGGGACAGGGTTCTATGGCTACACCTTC,CASTTGTGFYGYTF
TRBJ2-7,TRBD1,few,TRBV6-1,TGTGCCAGCAGTGAACTGGACAGGGGGCGTAGCGAGCAGTACTTC,CASSELDRGRSEQYF
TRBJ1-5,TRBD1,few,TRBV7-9,TGTGCCAGCAGCTTAGCAGGGGGCGAAAATAGCAATCAGCCCCAGCATTTT,CASSLAGGENSNQPQHF
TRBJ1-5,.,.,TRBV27,TGTGCCAGCAGTCCCACTGGTCCTTTTCCCCAGCATTTT,CASSPTGPFPQHF
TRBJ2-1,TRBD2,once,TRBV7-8,TGTGCCAGCAGCCCGAGCGGGAGGGAACAGTTCTTC,CASSPSGREQFF
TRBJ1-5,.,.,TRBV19,TGTGCCAGTAGTATAGCCGGGAGCAATCAGCCCCAGCATTTT,CASSIAGSNQPQHF
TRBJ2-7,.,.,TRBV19,TGTGCCAGTAGTATGCATGGACTCCCTTCCGAGCAGTACTTC,CASSMHGLPSEQYF
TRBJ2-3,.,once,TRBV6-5,TGTGCCAGCAGTTACACCCAGGGACTTTCAACAGATACGCAGTATTTT,CASSYTQGLSTDTQYF
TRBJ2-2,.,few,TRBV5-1,TGCGCCAGCAGCCTGCGGACAGCGAACACCGGGGAGCTGTTTTTT,CASSLRTANTGELFF
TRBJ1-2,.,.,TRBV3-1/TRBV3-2,TGTGCCAGCAGCCAAGGGCAGGGAAGGAACTATGGCTACACCTTC,CASSQGQGRNYGYTF
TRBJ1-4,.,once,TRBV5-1,TGCGCCAGCAGCGCGATCGACGGGGATGAAAAACTGTTTTTT,CASSAIDGDEKLFF
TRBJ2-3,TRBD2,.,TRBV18,TGTGCCAGCTCACCACGGACTAGCGGGAGCACAGATACGCAGTATTTT,CASSPRTSGSTDTQYF
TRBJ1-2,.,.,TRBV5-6,TGTGCCAGCAGCTCCTCCGGCTATGGCTACACCTTC,CASSSSGYGYTF
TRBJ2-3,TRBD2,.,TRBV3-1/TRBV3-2,TGTGCCAGCAGCCAAGTAGCTAGCGGTTCTAGCACAGATACGCAGTATTTT,CASSQVASGSSTDTQYF
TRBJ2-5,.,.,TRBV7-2,TGTGCCAGCAGCTTCGTAGGGGCCCAAGAGACCCAGTACTTC,CASSFVGAQETQYF
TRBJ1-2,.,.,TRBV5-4,TGTGCCAGCAGCTGGGGGCGCCAGGCTGGGAGTGGCTACACCTTC,CASSWGRQAGSGYTF
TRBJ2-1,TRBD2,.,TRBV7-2,TGTGCCAGCAGCTCAAGCGGGGTAGCAAAAAATGAGCAGTTCTTC,CASSSSGVAKNEQFF
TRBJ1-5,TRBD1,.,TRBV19,TGTGCCAGTAGTACCGAAAGGACAGGGCCCCAGCATTTT,CASSTERTGPQHF
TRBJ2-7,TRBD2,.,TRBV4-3,TGCGCCAGCAGCCCGGGACTAGCGGGGGATCAGCAGTACTTC,CASSPGLAGDQQYF
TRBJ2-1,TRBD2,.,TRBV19,TGTGCCAGACGGACTAGCGGGAGTTGGAATGAGCAGTTCTTC,CARRTSGSWNEQFF
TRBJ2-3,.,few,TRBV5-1,TGCGCCAGCAGCTTGGATAAACCGGGAGATACGCAGTATTTT,CASSLDKPGDTQYF
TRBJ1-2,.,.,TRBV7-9,TGTGCCAGCAGCTTGGACACCGGCCATGGCTACACCTTC,CASSLDTGHGYTF
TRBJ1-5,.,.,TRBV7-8,TGTGCCAGCAGCTTAGAGAGTAGCAATCAGCCCCAGCATTTT,CASSLESSNQPQHF
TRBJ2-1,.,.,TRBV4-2,TGTGCCAGCAGCCAAGAATCGTATATGACAGAATATTCCTACAATGAGCAGTTCTTC,CASSQESYMTEYSYNEQFF